This record concerns one T cell receptor (beta chain) sequence. Its antigen is unknown. Base qualities are not provided; no much larger clone lies one nucleotide away. These data belong to a study of T cell responses to AZD1222 COVID-19 vaccine (dated by TCRdb to the early 2020s). Study-level background: Because spike-specific TCR depth and breadth did not differ between the two schedules, AZD1222 recipients who got a second dose at roughly 4 weeks were pooled with those who got a second dose at roughly 12 weeks. Trial participants were enrolled into age subgroups of 18-55, 56-69 and 70-plus years, which contained roughly 140, 27 and 60 TCR-sequenced participants, respectively. TCR sequencing covered fewer than 250 trial participants: about 210 given two doses of AZD1222 and 26 given two doses of MenACWY control vaccine.

Findings and caveats that apply to the study as a whole: CD4 TCRs associated with the vaccine covered the entire spike protein, and the dominant responses were in regions 160-218 and 743-854. Conclusions about previously exposed vaccinees are limited, since just 6 or 7 AZD1222 recipients were seropositive for SARS-CoV-2 at baseline. Most participants were white British and females outnumbered males, and the authors suggested that clonal diversity may have been underestimated. In the small 56-69-year group, the increase in depth fell short of significance, most likely because of low power. Because no day 14 peak-response samples were available, repertoires were characterized only after the peak T cell response. Epitopes outside the regions mutated in the B.1.351 and B.1.1.7 variants were reportedly recognized by nearly half of the unique spike-specific TCRs. After two AZD1222 doses, both the breadth and the depth of spike-specific TCRs were significantly higher than at day 0 and than in MenACWY recipients.

Explained via the paper, the time point label denotes: baseline before first vaccination. Vaccinee samples came from UK trials COV001 and COV002, including a single-blind randomized controlled phase 2/3 trial of AZD1222 (ChAdOx1 nCoV-19) in healthy adults. Trial participant PBMC samples were collected at day 0 and day 28 after the second dose for TCRbeta chain sequencing. The CDR3 regions of human TCRbeta chains were analyzed by immunosequencing. Per the authors' processing: Repertoire TCRs were checked for matches against a reference library of SARS-CoV-2-specific TCRs that had been generated using the MIRA antigen-specificity platform. Breadth was defined as the fraction of unique TCRs that were SARS-CoV-2-associated. Depth was defined as the fraction of total T cells that were SARS-CoV-2-associated. Using the MIRA data, every spike-specific TCR was mapped to the spike region that the TCR reacted to and assigned to either a CD4 or a CD8 class. Log10-transformed breadth and depth values were compared by one-way ANOVA with Sidak's multiple comparisons tests. This immuneACCESS table, as held by TCRdb, lists in-frame sequences with V and J called but not all clones. Of the missing ones, under half trace to an unresolved V gene in checked studies; the others have no known cause. That table is the source of V, J and clone size, and D and trimming were worked out from the DNA. The table for this sample lists tens of thousands of clones; 70% to 90% of them were counted only once. The top ten hold 4.9% of the sample.

From cysteine to phenylalanine, the CDR3 is 13 amino acids long. The entry retains the CDR3 DNA only, 39 bases that are in frame from base 1. V is cut by 6 bases and J by 8 bases, and the space between the germline ends is 13 bases. CDR1 MNHEY and CDR2 SVGAGI were looked up in the germline V gene. This receptor was taken from an adult in good health. The receptor chain draws on TRBV6-5 and TRBJ1-4, with the D gene call left open. This specimen consisted of peripheral blood, obtained on day 0 of AZD1222 vaccination. The CDR3 sequence is CASSPLYQEKLFF. The sequenced DNA is TGTGCCAGCAGCCCCCTCTATCAAGAAAAACTGTTTTTT.